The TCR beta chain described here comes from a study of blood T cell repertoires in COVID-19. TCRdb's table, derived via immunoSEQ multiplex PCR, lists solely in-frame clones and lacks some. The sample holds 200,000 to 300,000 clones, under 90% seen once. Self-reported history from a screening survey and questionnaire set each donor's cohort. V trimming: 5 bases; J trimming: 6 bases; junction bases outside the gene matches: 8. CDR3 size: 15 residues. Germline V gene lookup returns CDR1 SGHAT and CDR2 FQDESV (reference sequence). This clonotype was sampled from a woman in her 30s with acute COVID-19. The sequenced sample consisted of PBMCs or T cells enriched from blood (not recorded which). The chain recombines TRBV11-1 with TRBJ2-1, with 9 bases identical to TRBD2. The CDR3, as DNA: TGTGCCAGCAGCCTTGGACTAGCGCTCTCCAATGAGCAGTTCTTC. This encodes CASSLGLALSNEQFF.